This entry concerns a single T cell receptor beta chain. Its cognate antigen is unknown. Analyses pooled second doses at about 4 or about 12 weeks. The V and J ends lost 4 bases and 4 bases, in that order; junction bases with no gene match: 5. The CDR3 extends over 15 amino acids. Germline V gene sequence: CDR1 SGHRS, CDR2 YFSETQ. This specimen belongs to a study of T cell responses to AZD1222 COVID-19 vaccine. Findings and caveats of the study: Mostly white British, mostly female donors; authors suggested clonal diversity may be underestimated.

Measured with immunoSEQ multiplex PCR; TCRdb has only the in-frame clones, and not every one. Of 150,000 to 200,000 clones listed, roughly nine tenths were seen once; the top ten hold over 1%. The sample consisted of peripheral blood, taken 28 days after the second AZD1222 dose. The chain recombines TRBV5-1 with TRBJ2-1; 10 bases are a match to TRBD1. The receptor was derived from an adult who received the AZD1222 COVID-19 vaccine. The CDR3 region has the DNA TGCGCCAGCAGCCCCGGGACAGGGGTATACAATGAGCAGTTCTTC. Encoded protein: CASSPGTGVYNEQFF.